What follows are 16 T cell receptor beta chains derived from one specimen sequenced in a study of CD8+CD57+ T cells in acquired aplastic anemia. TCR beta VDJ and CDR3 were profiled, and genomic DNA was the template. TCRdb called the reads again in MiXCR, with one record for every CDR3 protein. This sample has approximately 170,000 distinct CDR3 sequences, with 50% to 75% found just once. Material for sequencing was sorted CD4+, CD8+, or CD8+CD57+ T cells (not recorded which) from PBMCs. Receptors originate from a human donor in good health.

This chain connects TRBV20-1 to TRBJ2-3, with 9 bases aligning to TRBD2. Per germline, CDR1 DFQATT and CDR2 SNEGSKA (reference sequence). J was trimmed by 4 bases and V by 1 base; bases with no gene match: 12. The CDR3 spans 17 residues. CDR3 sequence (DNA): TGCAGTGCTAGAGTCAGTGGGGTAGCGGGAGTTTCAGATACGCAGTATTTT. The encoded protein is CSARVSGVAGVSDTQYF.

The chain couples TRBV20-1 to TRBJ1-2, with a possible D match to TRBD1 (6 bases). From germline, CDR1 is DFQATT and CDR2 SNEGSKA (reference sequence). The V end lost 0 bases, the J end lost 4 bases, and 9 bases lay between the germline ends. CDR3 length equals 13 residues. The CDR3 sequence: CSARERTVYGYTF. DNA of the CDR3: TGCAGTGCTAGAGAGAGGACAGTCTATGGCTACACCTTC.

The rearrangement joins TRBV7-2 to TRBJ2-5, with 7 bases matching TRBD2. This CDR3 is built from 12 residues. V trimming: 8 bases; J trimming: 3 bases; junction bases outside the gene matches: 3. Germline CDR1 and CDR2: SGHTA and FQGNSA. The CDR3 loop reads CASFGGEETQYF. The CDR3 DNA reads TGTGCCAGCTTTGGGGGGGAAGAGACCCAGTACTTC.

The chain has TRBV12-3 or TRBV12-4 and TRBJ2-5; perhaps TRBD1 as D (5 bases). Trimming took off 8 bases at V and 6 bases at J, with 16 bases between the two ends. The CDR3 length is 13 residues. For the CDR3, the DNA is TGTGCCAGCCAAGACTCAGGGTTGCAGACCCAGTACTTC. This sequence encodes CASQDSGLQTQYF.

The CDR3 DNA follows: TGTGCCAGCACCCTACCCCAGGGGGCGAGGGGTCAGCCCCAGCATTTT. Its translation: CASTLPQGARGQPQHF. The chain has TRBV7-8 and TRBJ1-5, with 8 bases aligning to TRBD1. Germline CDR1 and CDR2: SGHVS and FQNEAQ. This CDR3 has 16 residues. V gave up 7 bases and J gave up 6 bases; unmatched junction bases: 14.

The V gene is TRBV24-1, the J gene TRBJ2-3, with 10 bases that match TRBD1. V trimming: 3 bases; J trimming: 3 bases; junction bases outside the gene matches: 5. The CDR3 runs 16 residues. Germline loops: CDR1 KGHDR, CDR2 SFDVKD. In DNA form, the CDR3 reads TGTGCCACCAGTGATGTGACAGGGGGCGCGACAGATACGCAGTATTTT. Translating gives CATSDVTGGATDTQYF.

This clonotype has a count of ten or more. This chain uses TRBV6-1 with TRBJ1-1, with a weak D call TRBD1 (5 bases). Per the germline V gene, CDR1 is MNHNS and CDR2 is SASEGT. The CDR3 runs to 12 residues. The V end was cut by 10 bases, the J end by 7 bases, with 16 bases between. As DNA, the CDR3 is TGTGCCATATCCGGGACCGCGGTTGAAGCTTTCTTT. This translates into CAISGTAVEAFF.

This clonotype was recorded a few times. The V gene is TRBV6-1, the J gene TRBJ1-1; TRBD1 matches 12 bases. The germline V gene encodes CDR1 MNHNS and CDR2 SASEGT. V shed 3 bases, J shed 4 bases, and the junction held 12 bases outside the gene matches. This CDR3 contains 18 residues. The CDR3 loop is CASSETPGTGGVFTEAFF. CDR3 in DNA: TGTGCCAGCAGTGAGACCCCAGGGACAGGGGGCGTTTTCACTGAAGCTTTCTTT.

The chain recombines TRBV7-6 with TRBJ2-1, with D possibly being TRBD1 (6 bases). CDR1 is SGHVS and CDR2 is FNYEAQ in the germline V gene. The V gene lost 6 bases and the J gene lost 3 bases, with 9 bases spanning the gap. The CDR3 is 13 amino acids. This chain's CDR3 is CASRQGFYNEQFF. The CDR3 nucleotides are TGTGCCAGCAGACAGGGATTCTACAATGAGCAGTTCTTC.

This clonotype was seen only a few times. V is TRBV6-1 and J is TRBJ1-1, with TRBD1 matching over 8 bases. This CDR3 spans 15 amino acids. V dropped 5 bases and J dropped 5; count of bases not matched to a gene: 10. The germline V gene has CDR1 MNHNS and CDR2 SASEGT. CDR3 sequence: CASSSWTGRETEAFF. The CDR3 nucleotides are TGTGCCAGCAGTTCATGGACAGGGAGGGAAACTGAAGCTTTCTTT.

J is TRBJ2-6 and V is TRBV29-1; tentatively, D is TRBD1 (6 bases). The V end was cut by 3 bases, the J end by 0 bases, with 6 bases between. This CDR3 comprises 14 residues. Germline CDR1 is SQVTM and CDR2 is ANQGSEA. The DNA of the CDR3 is TGCAGCGTTGACAGGGGCTCTGGGGCCAACGTCCTGACTTTC. Translation gives CSVDRGSGANVLTF.

The chain has TRBV19 and TRBJ1-1; 9 nucleotides line up with TRBD1. CDR3 length: 12 amino acids. V trimming: 10 bases; J trimming: 8 bases; junction bases outside the gene matches: 8. Germline V gene data show CDR1 as LNHDA and CDR2 as SQIVND (reference sequence). Here the CDR3 DNA reads TGTGCCACCGGACAGGGGAGACCAGAAGCTTTCTTT. It is translated as CATGQGRPEAFF.

On this clonotype: It may be a read error: a sequence one base away is much more abundant. V usage is TRBV12-3 or TRBV12-4 and J usage is TRBJ1-1; D is unclear. This CDR3 spans 15 amino acids. The CDR3 reads CASGFAFWGTTEAFF. CDR3 DNA: TGTGCTAGTGGTTTTGCCTTCTGGGGAACCACTGAAGCTTTCTTT.

The J gene is TRBJ1-5, the V gene TRBV7-6, with D possibly matching TRBD1 (5 bases). The CDR3 is 12 amino acids. From germline, CDR1 is SGHVS and CDR2 FNYEAQ. V was clipped by 5 bases and J by 11 bases, with 13 bases between them. This chain's CDR3 is CASSGPGGAQHF. DNA of the CDR3: TGTGCCAGCAGCGGACCAGGAGGGGCCCAGCATTTT.

This clonotype was observed many times. The gene calls are TRBV7-6 and TRBJ2-7; possibly TRBD2 for D (5 bases). Looked up from germline, CDR1 is SGHVS and CDR2 is FNYEAQ. The CDR3 loop spans 16 amino acids. The V gene lost 1 base and the J gene lost 0 bases, with 13 bases spanning the gap. CDR3 DNA sequence: TGTGCCAGCAGCTTAGGGGCAGCGGAGGCCTCCTACGAGCAGTACTTC. Protein sequence: CASSLGAAEASYEQYF.

V and J are TRBV7-8 and TRBJ2-7, with no clear D. CDR1 and CDR2 (germline): SGHVS, FQNEAQ. The V end was cut by 2 bases, the J end by 5 bases, with 7 bases between. This CDR3 has 12 residues. DNA for the CDR3: TGTGCCAGCAGCTTACCTCGTCACGAGCAGTACTTC. Translated: CASSLPRHEQYF.